The clone carrying this T cell receptor beta chain appeared a few times. Its antigen is undetermined. Germline V gene data show CDR1 as SGHRS and CDR2 as YFSETQ. The junction had 9 bases not matched to a gene; V was cut back by 4 bases and J by 3 bases. The CDR3 extends over 15 amino acids. Assay: immunoSEQ multiplex PCR; the TCRdb copy retains only in-frame clones and omits some. The sample carries 20,000 to 25,000 clones, 27% recorded once. Treatment defined: randomized to nivolumab then ipilimumab (arm A) or the reverse (arm B). The data were taken from a study of sequential checkpoint blockade in melanoma. Study details: Patients were randomized 1:1 to nivolumab-then-ipilimumab or ipilimumab-then-nivolumab first-line. After nivolumab or ipilimumab alone, about 20 patients had week-13 rebiopsies.

Study-wide points: PD-L1 staining and CD8+ counts, not mutational load, tracked tumor T-cell clonality.

The sequences come from tumor tissue (inferred from file names), collected from a patient given nivolumab and ipilimumab in sequence. This clonotype originated in a human donor with melanoma. The chain links TRBV5-1 to TRBJ2-7; 8 positions agree with TRBD1. CDR3 nucleotides: TGCGCCAGCAGCGCATCGGACAGGGACATCTACGAGCAGTACTTC. It is translated as CASSASDRDIYEQYF.